This passage covers 22 T cell receptor beta chains from one sample sequenced in a study of blood T cell repertoires in COVID-19. TCRdb's copy holds only in-frame clones and misses some; the assay was immunoSEQ multiplex PCR. The data show 100,000 to 150,000 clones, around four fifths seen once. Sequencing was carried out using peripheral blood. These receptors came from a man between 60 and 75 years old with acute or convalescent COVID-19.

The V gene is TRBV28, the J gene TRBJ2-3; D may be TRBD1 (5 bases). The CDR3 has 13 residues. CDR1 and CDR2 from the germline V gene are MDHEN and SYDVKM. Trimming stripped 7 bases from V and 0 bases from J, with 8 bases between. This CDR3 is CASTPGSTDTQYF. CDR3 DNA: TGTGCCAGCACCCCAGGGAGCACAGATACGCAGTATTTT.

This clone was seen only once. V is TRBV3-1 (or the pseudogene TRBV3-2) and J is TRBJ2-1, with D possibly matching TRBD1 (5 bases). Germline lookup yields CDR1 LGHDT and CDR2 YNNKEL (reference sequence). CDR3 length equals 15 residues. The V end was cut by 0 bases, the J end by 4 bases, with 10 bases between. CDR3 residues: CASSQEGRSYNEQFF. CDR3 in DNA: TGTGCCAGCAGCCAAGAGGGGCGTAGTTACAATGAGCAGTTCTTC.

The chain couples TRBV6-5 to TRBJ2-3, with D possibly matching TRBD1 (5 bases). The CDR3 covers 15 residues. The V end was cut by 6 bases, the J end by 2 bases, with 15 bases between. The germline gives CDR1 MNHEY, CDR2 SVGAGI. In DNA, the CDR3 is TGTGCCAGCAGATCGGACAATTATCCCACAGATACGCAGTATTTT. Encoded protein: CASRSDNYPTDTQYF.

This chain joins TRBV5-1 and TRBJ2-7; no clear D. The CDR3 length is 14 residues. The ends were cut back, 0 bases at V and 2 bases at J, with 9 bases in the middle. CDR1 is SGHRS, CDR2 YFSETQ, per germline. This CDR3 reads CASSLGRITYEQYF. DNA for the CDR3: TGCGCCAGCAGCTTGGGCAGGATTACCTACGAGCAGTACTTC.

CDR3 in amino acids: CASSPSGINTGELFF. DNA for the CDR3: TGTGCCAGCAGCCCAAGCGGGATAAACACCGGGGAGCTGTTTTTT. The chain has TRBV28 and TRBJ2-2; 7 bases fit TRBD2. Losses at the gene ends were 6 bases for V and 2 bases for J; bases not matched to a gene: 6. The CDR3 has 15 residues. Germline values: CDR1 MDHEN, CDR2 SYDVKM. The full variable domain, its missing parts supplied by reference TRBV28 and TRBJ2-2, is DVKVTQSSRYLVKRTGEKVFLECVQDMDHENMFWYRQDPGLGLRLIYFSYDVKMKEKGDIPEGYSVSREKKERFSLILESASTNQTSMYLCASSPSGINTGELFFGEGSRLTVL.

This sequence joins TRBV24-1 and TRBJ2-3, with 7 bases lining up with TRBD2. The germline gives CDR1 KGHDR, CDR2 SFDVKD. Germline trimming cut 9 bases from V and 0 bases from J; bases unmatched to any gene: 2. The CDR3 sequence is 13 residues long. The CDR3 bases are TGTGCCACCGGGGGGGGAAGCACAGATACGCAGTATTTT. Amino acid sequence: CATGGGSTDTQYF.

This sequence joins TRBV6-5 and TRBJ2-2; no definite D call. CDR1 MNHEY and CDR2 SVGAGI come from the germline V gene. Trimming stripped 1 base from V and 7 bases from J, with 7 bases between. This CDR3 has 13 residues. The chain's CDR3 is CASSYLTVGELFF. The CDR3 coding sequence is TGTGCCAGCAGTTACTTAACTGTCGGGGAGCTGTTTTTT.

V and J are TRBV9 and TRBJ2-1, with 8 positions matching TRBD1. Germline CDR1 reads SGDLS; CDR2 reads YYNGEE. V lost 2 bases and J lost 3; bases outside the gene matches: 13. The length of the CDR3 is 18 residues. CDR3 region: CASSVSLIGQGDYNEQFF. In nucleotides, the CDR3 is TGTGCCAGCAGCGTCTCCCTAATAGGACAGGGTGACTACAATGAGCAGTTCTTC.

This clone came up a few times. The chain employs TRBV5-1 and TRBJ1-1, with D possibly TRBD1 on 6 matching bases. Germline values: CDR1 SGHRS, CDR2 YFSETQ. V was cut by 0 bases and J by 5 bases, with 17 bases left in between. The CDR3 covers 16 residues. CDR3 residues: CASSLASEGGGTEAFF. The DNA for the CDR3 is TGCGCCAGCAGCTTGGCCAGTGAAGGGGGTGGTACTGAAGCTTTCTTT. Using reference TRBV5-1 and TRBJ1-1 for the parts outside the CDR3, the full variable domain is KAGVTQTPRYLIKTRGQQVTLSCSPISGHRSVSWYQQTPGQGLQFLFEYFSETQRNKGNFPGRFSGRQFSNSRSEMNVSTLELGDSALYLCASSLASEGGGTEAFFGQGTRLTVV.

This chain connects TRBV2 to TRBJ1-5, with 9 nucleotides matching TRBD1. V shed 5 bases, J shed 1 base, and the junction held 3 bases outside the gene matches. The CDR3 is 15 amino acids. Germline V gene data show CDR1 as SNHLY and CDR2 as FYNNEI. The CDR3 region is CASSLQGASNQPQHF. The CDR3 DNA sequence: TGTGCCAGCAGTCTACAGGGGGCGAGCAATCAGCCCCAGCATTTT.

The chain is built from TRBV10-3 and TRBJ2-7; TRBD1 matches 7 bases. The CDR3 covers 14 residues. V lost 6 bases, J lost 3 bases, and 8 bases stayed unmatched. Germline CDR1 ENHRY, CDR2 SYGVKD. The DNA for the CDR3 is TGTGCCATCAGGATCGCAGGGGGTGTCTACGAGCAGTACTTC. It is translated as CAIRIAGGVYEQYF.

The chain joins TRBV3-1 (or the pseudogene TRBV3-2) to TRBJ2-7; 8 nucleotides line up with TRBD2. The V gene end was trimmed by 2 bases and the J gene end by 4 bases; junction bases not matched to a gene: 7. CDR3 length: 15 residues. Germline CDR1 and CDR2: LGHDT and YNNKEL (reference sequence). The CDR3 is CASSQSGSRLYEQYF. The CDR3, as DNA: TGTGCCAGCAGCCAAAGCGGGAGCCGATTGTACGAGCAGTACTTC.

This clone came up many times. This rearrangement joins TRBV14 to TRBJ2-7, with 8 positions matching TRBD1. V shed 4 bases and J 4 bases; nucleotides not matched to a gene: 6. This CDR3 is 14 amino acids long. Germline CDR1 is SGHDN and CDR2 is FVKESK. CDR3 bases: TGTGCCAGCAGCCTATGGACAGGGTCGTACGAGCAGTACTTC. Protein sequence: CASSLWTGSYEQYF.

CDR3 bases: TGTGCCAGCAGCTACACAGGGCGTGAGCAGTACTTC. Protein sequence: CASSYTGREQYF. The J gene is TRBJ2-7, the V gene TRBV7-6, with D possibly matching TRBD1 (6 bases). This CDR3 comprises 12 residues. With 4 bases removed from V and 7 bases from J, the gap between germline ends came to 11 bases. The germline V gene has CDR1 SGHVS and CDR2 FNYEAQ.

The V call is TRBV20-1, the J call TRBJ2-7; D might be TRBD2 (5 bases). The CDR3 consists of 10 residues. Deletions cut 3 bases from V and 5 bases from J, with 5 bases between. Germline assignment: CDR1 DFQATT and CDR2 SNEGSKA (reference sequence). The CDR3 protein is CSASSDEQYF. Written as DNA, the CDR3 is TGCAGTGCTAGTAGCGACGAGCAGTACTTC.

The chain couples TRBV2 to TRBJ2-5; TRBD1 is a possible D gene (5 bases). The germline V and J ends were trimmed by 5 bases and 5 bases, with 12 bases remaining between them. This CDR3 comprises 13 residues. Germline lookup yields CDR1 SNHLY and CDR2 FYNNEI. CDR3 DNA sequence: TGTGCCAGCAGTCCCGCAGGGCGGGAGACCCAGTACTTC. Amino acids: CASSPAGRETQYF.

The chain has TRBV18 and TRBJ1-2; the match to TRBD1 covers 11 bases. Germline V gene lookup returns CDR1 KGHSH and CDR2 LQKENI. V shed 3 bases and J 4 bases; nucleotides not matched to a gene: 4. There are 15 residues in the CDR3. The CDR3 DNA sequence: TGTGCCAGCTCACCTCCGGGACAGGGGGTCTATGGCTACACCTTC. It translates to CASSPPGQGVYGYTF.

This clone was counted once. The chain has TRBV7-8 and TRBJ2-7; D might be TRBD1 (5 bases). There are 14 residues in the CDR3. The ends were cut back, 1 base at V and 1 base at J, with 8 bases in the middle. Germline loops: CDR1 SGHVS, CDR2 FQNEAQ. Written as DNA, the CDR3 is TGTGCCAGCAGCTTAGGCCGGACATCCTACGAGCAGTACTTC. Translating gives CASSLGRTSYEQYF.

The chain recombines TRBV27 with TRBJ2-7, with D perhaps TRBD2 (6 bases). Trimming took off 6 bases at V and 3 bases at J, with 9 bases between the two ends. In germline, CDR1 is MNHEY, CDR2 SMNVEV (reference sequence). CDR3 length: 12 residues. The CDR3 here is CASRRTIYEQYF. As DNA, the CDR3 is TGTGCCAGCAGAAGGACTATCTACGAGCAGTACTTC.

This chain uses TRBV9 with TRBJ2-6; D perhaps matches TRBD1 (6 bases). Trimming removed 4 bases at V and 2 bases at J, with 22 bases between. The length of the CDR3 is 19 residues. CDR1 and CDR2 (germline): SGDLS, YYNGEE. CDR3 loop: CASSYQGLRYRTGANVLTF. The CDR3, as DNA: TGTGCCAGCAGCTATCAGGGGCTAAGGTATCGGACTGGGGCCAACGTCCTGACTTTC.

The rearrangement links TRBV5-1 to TRBJ1-5; tentative D call: TRBD1 (5 bases). The CDR3 length is 13 residues. Germline CDR1 is SGHRS and CDR2 is YFSETQ. Trimming removed 3 bases from V and 8 bases from J, with 12 bases in between. The CDR3 protein is CASSWQGSEPQHF. DNA for the CDR3: TGCGCCAGCAGCTGGCAGGGTTCGGAGCCCCAGCATTTT.

The rearrangement joins TRBV4-2 to TRBJ2-7; possible D gene TRBD2, 6 bases. The CDR3 length is 16 residues. Germline values: CDR1 LGHNA, CDR2 YNFKEQ. V dropped 4 bases and J dropped 3 bases, with 19 bases sitting between them. The CDR3 DNA reads TGTGCCAGCAGCCCTAGGCGGGGAGTATCGCTCTACGAGCAGTACTTC. This translates into CASSPRRGVSLYEQYF.